One sample yielded the 25 T cell receptor beta chains listed below, sequenced in a study of blood T cell repertoires in COVID-19. Profiling relied on immunoSEQ multiplex PCR, and the TCRdb table lists in-frame clones only, not all of them. The sample consists of 300,000 to 400,000 clones, 87% of them appearing once. Material for sequencing was peripheral blood. The receptors were sampled from an older woman with COVID-19, enrolled during active disease.

The genes are TRBV7-9 and TRBJ2-3; D gene ambiguous. CDR1 is SEHNR, CDR2 FQNEAQ, per germline (reference sequence). Trimming took 7 bases from V and 0 from J, leaving 17 bases between them. The CDR3 spans 16 residues. CDR3 sequence (DNA): TGTGCCAGCATCTATCTAGGCGGCACTAGCACAGATACGCAGTATTTT. The encoded protein is CASIYLGGTSTDTQYF.

This chain joins TRBV6-5 and TRBJ1-6, with D possibly TRBD1 on 5 matching bases. The CDR3 extends over 16 amino acids. CDR1 and CDR2 from the germline V gene are MNHEY and SVGAGI. V was shortened by 4 bases and J by 7 bases, with 17 bases between the two germline ends. The CDR3 loop reads CASSSAGGRRNSPLHF. The CDR3 nucleotides read TGTGCCAGCAGTTCGGCCGGGGGTCGGAGAAATTCACCCCTCCACTTT.

The V call is TRBV9, the J call TRBJ2-3; D is undetermined. Germline V gene sequence: CDR1 SGDLS, CDR2 YYNGEE. The CDR3 runs 14 residues. With 2 bases removed from V and 6 bases from J, the gap between germline ends came to 13 bases. The CDR3 loop is CASSVSPPGDTQYF. CDR3 bases: TGTGCCAGCAGCGTCTCCCCCCCAGGTGATACGCAGTATTTT. The full variable domain, completed using reference TRBV9 and TRBJ2-3, is DSGVTQTPKHLITATGQRVTLRCSPRSGDLSVYWYQQSLDQGLQFLIQYYNGEERAKGNILERFSAQQFPDLHSELNLSSLELGDSALYFCASSVSPPGDTQYFGPGTRLTVL.

The gene calls are TRBV27 and TRBJ1-2; D call uncertain. V was trimmed by 6 bases and J by 8 bases, leaving 16 bases between them. The CDR3 has 13 amino acids. Germline lookup yields CDR1 MNHEY and CDR2 SMNVEV (reference sequence). The CDR3: CASRPHWAEGYTF. DNA of the CDR3: TGTGCCAGCAGACCACATTGGGCCGAGGGCTACACCTTC.

The chain uses TRBV5-1 and TRBJ1-1; the D gene is possibly TRBD1 (5 bases). This CDR3 has 15 residues. Per germline, CDR1 SGHRS and CDR2 YFSETQ. V dropped 0 bases and J dropped 1 base, with 10 bases sitting between them. The CDR3 loop is CASSLVAGPNTEAFF. Written as DNA, the CDR3 is TGCGCCAGCAGCTTGGTGGCAGGGCCGAACACTGAAGCTTTCTTT.

J is TRBJ2-1 and V is TRBV19; D is possibly TRBD2 (6 bases). The length of the CDR3 is 14 residues. The germline gives CDR1 LNHDA, CDR2 SQIVND (reference sequence). The V end lost 6 bases, the J end lost 8 bases, and 17 bases lay between the germline ends. The CDR3 sequence: CASSSGSLSDEQFF. CDR3 nucleotide sequence: TGTGCCAGTAGCAGCGGGTCCCTATCGGATGAGCAGTTCTTC. The full variable domain, completed using reference TRBV19 and TRBJ2-1, is DGGITQSPKYLFRKEGQNVTLSCEQNLNHDAMYWYRQDPGQGLRLIYYSQIVNDFQKGDIAEGYSVSREKKESFPLTVTSAQKNPTAFYLCASSSGSLSDEQFFGPGTRLTVL.

A single count supports this clone. The DNA of the CDR3 is TGCGCCAGCGGGACTGATTATGGCTACACCTTC. Protein: CASGTDYGYTF. This chain connects TRBV5-1 to TRBJ1-2; TRBD1 is a possible D gene (5 bases). V lost 7 bases to trimming and J lost 5 bases, with 9 bases between them. CDR3 length: 11 residues. Germline V gene lookup returns CDR1 SGHRS and CDR2 YFSETQ.

The chain is built from TRBV3-1 (or the pseudogene TRBV3-2) and TRBJ2-5; the match to TRBD2 covers 11 bases. CDR1 LGHDT and CDR2 YNNKEL come from the germline V gene (reference sequence). The CDR3 is 16 residues long. The V and J ends lost 0 bases and 4 bases, in that order; junction bases with no gene match: 4. CDR3 coding DNA: TGTGCCAGCAGCCAAGACGGGACTAGCGGCCCAGAGACCCAGTACTTC. Translated, it gives CASSQDGTSGPETQYF.

This chain links TRBV5-1 with TRBJ1-2; TRBD1 is a possible D gene (5 bases). Deletions cut 2 bases from V and 5 bases from J, with 13 bases between. The CDR3 totals 14 residues. CDR1 SGHRS and CDR2 YFSETQ come from the germline V gene. In nucleotides, the CDR3 is TGCGCCAGCAGCTTTTTCGGCCAGGGTTATGGCTACACCTTC. Translated: CASSFFGQGYGYTF.

CDR3 bases: TGCGCCAGCAGCATACAACCGGGACAGGGGGTTGGTGGCTACACCTTC. Its translation is CASSIQPGQGVGGYTF. The chain carries TRBV5-1 and TRBJ1-2; 11 bases map to TRBD1. The CDR3 spans 16 residues. The V gene's germline CDR1 is SGHRS and CDR2 YFSETQ. Trimming at V came to 4 bases and at J to 7 bases, leaving 12 bases not matched to a gene.

V usage is TRBV10-3 and J usage is TRBJ1-6; 9 bases are shared with TRBD1. CDR1 and CDR2 (germline): ENHRY, SYGVKD. The CDR3 is 15 residues long. V dropped 5 bases and J dropped 4; count of bases not matched to a gene: 3. CDR3 sequence (DNA): TGTGCCATCAGTACCGGGACAGGGTATAATTCACCCCTCCACTTT. It is translated as CAISTGTGYNSPLHF.

J is TRBJ2-1 and V is TRBV7-2; TRBD2 might be the D (6 bases). Germline V CDR1 and CDR2: SGHTA, FQGNSA. This CDR3 region has 16 residues. Between the trimmed V and J ends, which lost 4 bases and 0 bases, there was a span of 13 bases. CDR3: CASSSRLGRSYNEQFF. The DNA for the CDR3 is TGTGCCAGCAGCTCCCGACTAGGGCGCTCCTACAATGAGCAGTTCTTC.

The V call is TRBV5-1, the J call TRBJ2-7, with D unclear. This CDR3 has 14 amino acids. V was clipped by 5 bases and J by 0 bases, with 12 bases between them. The V gene's germline CDR1 is SGHRS and CDR2 YFSETQ. The CDR3 loop is CASSRAHDSYEQYF. The CDR3 DNA sequence: TGCGCCAGCAGTAGAGCTCACGACTCCTACGAGCAGTACTTC. Full variable domain (missing parts from reference TRBV5-1 and TRBJ2-7): KAGVTQTPRYLIKTRGQQVTLSCSPISGHRSVSWYQQTPGQGLQFLFEYFSETQRNKGNFPGRFSGRQFSNSRSEMNVSTLELGDSALYLCASSRAHDSYEQYFGPGTRLTVT.

The chain's CDR3 is CASSSTGARHEQFF. CDR3 DNA sequence: TGTGCCAGCAGTTCTACAGGGGCTAGGCATGAGCAGTTCTTC. The chain has TRBV28 and TRBJ2-1; 7 positions match TRBD1. The germline V gene encodes CDR1 MDHEN and CDR2 SYDVKM. There are 14 residues in the CDR3. With 4 bases clipped from V and 8 bases from J, the junction kept 8 bases outside the gene matches.

The chain couples TRBV5-6 to TRBJ2-5; 13 nucleotides match TRBD2. Germline V CDR1 and CDR2: SGHDT, YYEEEE. The CDR3 spans 15 residues. J gave up 5 bases and V 3 bases, and 4 bases lay outside the gene matches. The CDR3 here is CASSYRLAGGETQYF. CDR3 sequence (DNA): TGTGCCAGCAGCTACAGACTAGCGGGGGGTGAGACCCAGTACTTC.

The chain recombines TRBV6-2 or TRBV6-3 with TRBJ2-7, with D uncertain. The germline V gene has CDR1 MNHEY and CDR2 SVGEGT. The CDR3 is 16 residues long. V was shortened by 2 bases and J by 0 bases, with 14 bases between the two germline ends. The CDR3 spells CASSYPPGSFSYEQYF. CDR3 sequence (DNA): TGTGCCAGCAGTTACCCCCCGGGTTCTTTCTCCTACGAGCAGTACTTC.

V usage is TRBV7-2 and J usage is TRBJ1-6, with TRBD1 matching 8 bases. V dropped 5 bases and J dropped 7; count of bases not matched to a gene: 7. CDR3 length: 15 residues. The V gene's germline CDR1 is SGHTA and CDR2 FQGNSA. Here the CDR3 reads CASSLDRGRNSPLHF. CDR3 in DNA: TGTGCCAGCAGCCTCGACAGGGGCAGGAATTCACCCCTCCACTTT.

Concerning this clone: The same CDR3 is also encoded by other DNA sequences in this sample. The chain is built from TRBV5-1 and TRBJ2-7; a weak D match, TRBD2 (6 bases). V lost 3 bases, J lost 4 bases, and 8 bases lay in between. Germline V gene data show CDR1 as SGHRS and CDR2 as YFSETQ. This CDR3 is 12 amino acids long. In DNA form, the CDR3 reads TGCGCCAGCAGCTCTGGAGGGTACGAGCAGTACTTC. The encoded protein is CASSSGGYEQYF.

J is TRBJ2-7 and V is TRBV6-1; D ambiguous. The V end lost 2 bases, the J end lost 2 bases, and 13 bases lay between the germline ends. Germline CDR1 reads MNHNS; CDR2 reads SASEGT. The CDR3 runs 15 residues. CDR3 in amino acids: CASSEQFPATYEQYF. The CDR3 DNA reads as TGTGCCAGCAGTGAACAATTCCCAGCGACCTACGAGCAGTACTTC.

The rearrangement uses TRBV5-1 and TRBJ1-6; TRBD1 aligns across 9 bases. This CDR3 spans 16 amino acids. The junction had 11 bases not matched to a gene; V was cut back by 3 bases and J by 10 bases. Per the germline V gene, CDR1 is SGHRS and CDR2 is YFSETQ. The CDR3 reads CASSSGDRASKSPLHF. As DNA, the CDR3 is TGCGCCAGCAGCTCCGGGGACAGGGCGTCGAAATCACCCCTCCACTTT.

The chain employs TRBV25-1 and TRBJ1-1, with D perhaps TRBD1 (6 bases). This CDR3 has 14 residues. In germline, CDR1 is MGHDK, CDR2 SYGVNS. V lost 1 base and J lost 10, with 16 bases in between. CDR3 in amino acids: CASSESGDIGGAFF. CDR3 nucleotide sequence: TGTGCCAGCAGTGAATCAGGGGATATTGGAGGAGCTTTCTTT.

V is TRBV5-1 and J is TRBJ2-7; TRBD1 matches at 7 bases. Germline V gene sequence: CDR1 SGHRS, CDR2 YFSETQ. J lost 3 bases, V lost 1 base, and 1 base had no gene match. The length of the CDR3 is 13 residues. CDR3 sequence (DNA): TGCGCCAGCAGCTTGAGACAGGGCTACGAGCAGTACTTC. The encoded protein is CASSLRQGYEQYF.

V gene TRBV18 combines with J gene TRBJ1-1, with TRBD1 as a possible D gene (6 bases). The CDR3 contains 15 residues. Germline assignment: CDR1 KGHSH and CDR2 LQKENI. V was pared by 3 bases and J by 5 bases, with 16 bases between. The CDR3: CASSPPYRDVTEAFF. The CDR3 DNA is TGTGCCAGCTCACCGCCGTACAGGGACGTAACTGAAGCTTTCTTT.

This chain connects TRBV19 to TRBJ2-7; 7 bases match TRBD1. J was trimmed by 2 bases and V by 5 bases; bases with no gene match: 6. The CDR3 sequence is 14 residues long. Per the germline V gene, CDR1 is LNHDA and CDR2 is SQIVND (reference sequence). CDR3 sequence: CASSGSGQTYEQYF. The CDR3 nucleotides are TGTGCCAGTAGTGGATCGGGACAGACCTACGAGCAGTACTTC.

This sequence joins TRBV6-1 and TRBJ1-4, with a possible D match to TRBD1 (6 bases). Germline-derived CDR1 and CDR2 are MNHNS and SASEGT. This CDR3 spans 15 amino acids. V was cut by 3 bases and J by 8 bases, with 16 bases left in between. The CDR3 nucleotides read TGTGCCAGCAGTGAGCAGACAGGTCCGTGGGAAAAACTGTTTTTT. Translation: CASSEQTGPWEKLFF.